Only a few counts were recorded for the clone carrying this TCR beta chain. Its antigen is still unknown. The sample originates from a study of OX40 agonist ivuxolimab in advanced cancers. General study findings and limits: By week 6 at 0.1 to 3.0 mg/kg, blood CD4+ and CD8+ T cells had expanded clonally. Determination of antigen specificity was not performed for the expanded peripheral T cells. Also present in some nonresponders was a low level of normalized T-cell clonal expansion.

The CDR3 contains 10 residues. V dropped 4 bases and J dropped 7 bases, with 7 bases sitting between them. The germline V gene encodes CDR1 DFQATT and CDR2 SNEGSKA (reference sequence). Profiling relied on immunoSEQ multiplex PCR, and the TCRdb table lists in-frame clones only, not all of them. The repertoire holds 65,000 to 75,000 clones, with roughly 87% as singletons. The clonotype comes from an adult with an advanced solid tumor such as melanoma, head and neck, liver or kidney cancer. V gene TRBV20-1 combines with J gene TRBJ1-1, with unresolved D. This specimen consisted of CD4+ or CD8+ T cells sorted from blood, obtained in a trial of the OX40 agonist ivuxolimab. The CDR3 here is CSATPDEAFF. In nucleotides, the CDR3 is TGCAGTGCTACGCCCGATGAAGCTTTCTTT.